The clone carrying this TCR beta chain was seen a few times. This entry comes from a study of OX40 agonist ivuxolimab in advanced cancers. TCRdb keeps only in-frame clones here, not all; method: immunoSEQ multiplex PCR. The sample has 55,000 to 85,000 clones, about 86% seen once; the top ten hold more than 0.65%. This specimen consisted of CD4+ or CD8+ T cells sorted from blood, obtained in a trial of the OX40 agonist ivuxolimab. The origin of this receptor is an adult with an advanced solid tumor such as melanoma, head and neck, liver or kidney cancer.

The CDR3 region is CASSSLGQVNQPQHF. The CDR3 DNA reads as TGTGCCAGCAGCTCCTTGGGACAGGTGAATCAGCCCCAGCATTTT. The V and J genes are TRBV7-2 and TRBJ1-5, with 8 bases identical to TRBD1. Germline V gene data show CDR1 as SGHTA and CDR2 as FQGNSA. The CDR3 consists of 15 residues. V was pared by 4 bases and J by 4 bases, with 6 bases of the junction left unmatched. The full variable domain, with the rest looked up from reference TRBV7-2 and TRBJ1-5, is GAGVSQSPSNKVTEKGKDVELRCDPISGHTALYWYRQSLGQGLEFLIYFQGNSAPDKSGLPSDRFSAERTGGSVSTLTIQRTQQEDSAVYLCASSSLGQVNQPQHFGDGTRLSIL.